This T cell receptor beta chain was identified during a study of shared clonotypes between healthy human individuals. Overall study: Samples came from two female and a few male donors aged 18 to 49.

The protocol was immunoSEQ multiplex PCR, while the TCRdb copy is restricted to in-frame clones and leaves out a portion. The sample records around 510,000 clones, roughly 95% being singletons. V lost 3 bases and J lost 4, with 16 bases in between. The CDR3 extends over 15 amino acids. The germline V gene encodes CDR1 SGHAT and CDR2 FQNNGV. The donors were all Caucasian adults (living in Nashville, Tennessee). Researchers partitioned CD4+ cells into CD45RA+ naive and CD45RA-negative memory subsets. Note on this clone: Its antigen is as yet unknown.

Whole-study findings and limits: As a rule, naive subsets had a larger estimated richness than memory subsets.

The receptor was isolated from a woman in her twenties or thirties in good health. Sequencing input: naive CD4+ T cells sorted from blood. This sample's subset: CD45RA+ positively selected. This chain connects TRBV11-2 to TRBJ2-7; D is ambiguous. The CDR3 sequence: CASSLGGSLGYEQYF. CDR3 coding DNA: TGTGCCAGCAGCTTGGGTGGATCTCTCGGATACGAGCAGTACTTC.